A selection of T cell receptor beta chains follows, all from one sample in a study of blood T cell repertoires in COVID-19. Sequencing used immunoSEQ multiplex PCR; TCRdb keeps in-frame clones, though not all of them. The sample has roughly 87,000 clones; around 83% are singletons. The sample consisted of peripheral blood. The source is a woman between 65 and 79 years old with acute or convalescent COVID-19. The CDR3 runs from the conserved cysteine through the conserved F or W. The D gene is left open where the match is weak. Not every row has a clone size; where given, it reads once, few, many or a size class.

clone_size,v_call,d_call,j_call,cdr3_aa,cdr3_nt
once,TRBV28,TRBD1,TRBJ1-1,CASSSPHTGTGNVAFF,TGTGCCAGCAGTTCACCACACACCGGGACAGGCAATGTGGCTTTCTTT
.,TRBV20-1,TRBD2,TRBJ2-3,CSASGLAGTGYF,TGCAGTGCTAGTGGCCTAGCGGGGACGGGGTATTTT
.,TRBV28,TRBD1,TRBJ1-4,CATRDRGKEKLFF,TGTGCCACCCGGGACAGGGGTAAGGAAAAACTGTTTTTT
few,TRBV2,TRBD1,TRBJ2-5,CASSKDGTAQETQYF,TGTGCCAGCAGTAAGGATGGGACAGCCCAAGAGACCCAGTACTTC
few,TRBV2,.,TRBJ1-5,CASSEAKSLEIRNQPQHF,TGTGCCAGCAGTGAAGCTAAGTCCCTTGAGATACGAAATCAGCCCCAGCATTTT
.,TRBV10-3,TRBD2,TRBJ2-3,CAITDGTSGGPTDTQYF,TGTGCCATCACTGATGGGACTAGCGGGGGGCCCACAGATACGCAGTATTTT
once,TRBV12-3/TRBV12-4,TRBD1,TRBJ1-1,CASSIDRATEAFF,TGTGCCAGCAGCATCGACAGGGCGACTGAAGCTTTCTTT
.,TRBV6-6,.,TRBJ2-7,CASSYRRYEQYF,TGTGCCAGCAGTTATCGGAGGTACGAGCAGTACTTC
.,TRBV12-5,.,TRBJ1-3,CASAPAGAGSDTIYF,TGTGCTAGTGCCCCTGCAGGCGCGGGGTCGGACACCATATATTTT
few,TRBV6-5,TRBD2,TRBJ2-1,CASRAGAYNEQFF,TGTGCCAGCAGAGCGGGGGCCTACAATGAGCAGTTCTTC
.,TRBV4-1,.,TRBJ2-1,CASSQALGSRDEQFF,TGCGCCAGCAGCCAAGCGCTCGGATCGAGGGATGAGCAGTTCTTC
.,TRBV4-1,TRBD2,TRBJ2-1,CASSQGPWGGSSYNEQFF,TGCGCCAGCAGCCAAGGGCCTTGGGGGGGAAGCTCCTACAATGAGCAGTTCTTC
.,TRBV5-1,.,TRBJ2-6,CASSLSLAFNSGANVLTF,TGCGCCAGCAGCTTGTCGCTAGCGTTTAACTCTGGGGCCAACGTCCTGACTTTC
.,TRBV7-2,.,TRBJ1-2,CASSLGPGNYGYTF,TGTGCCAGCAGCTTAGGACCAGGGAACTATGGCTACACCTTC
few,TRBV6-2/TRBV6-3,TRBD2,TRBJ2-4,CASSPQPGLGAKNIQYF,TGTGCCAGCAGCCCTCAACCCGGACTAGGGGCCAAAAACATTCAGTACTTC
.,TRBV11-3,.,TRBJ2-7,CASSLGLVDEQYF,TGTGCCAGCAGCTTAGGGTTAGTGGACGAGCAGTACTTC
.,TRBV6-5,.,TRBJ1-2,CASSYGGGSLNGYTF,TGTGCCAGCAGTTATGGGGGAGGGTCTTTGAATGGCTACACCTTC
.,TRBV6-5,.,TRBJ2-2,CASSYDRSDTGELFF,TGTGCCAGCAGTTACGATAGATCGGACACCGGGGAGCTGTTTTTT
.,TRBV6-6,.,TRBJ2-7,CASSYANKPYEQYF,TGTGCCAGCAGTTACGCCAACAAACCCTACGAGCAGTACTTC
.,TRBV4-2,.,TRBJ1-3,CASSQDYPGPGNTIYF,TGTGCCAGCAGCCAAGACTATCCAGGGCCTGGAAACACCATATATTTT
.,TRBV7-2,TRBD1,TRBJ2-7,CASSLEGGYDEQYF,TGTGCCAGCAGCTTAGAAGGGGGCTACGACGAGCAGTACTTC
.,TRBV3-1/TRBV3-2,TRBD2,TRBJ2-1,CASSRAGGTYNEQFF,TGTGCCAGCAGCCGGGCGGGGGGGACCTACAATGAGCAGTTCTTC
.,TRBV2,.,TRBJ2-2,CASRDRDIYTGELFF,TGTGCCAGCAGGGACCGGGACATCTACACCGGGGAGCTGTTTTTT